Each of the 23 T cell receptor beta chains below was sequenced from the same sample in a study of CD8+CD57+ T cells in acquired aplastic anemia. Genomic DNA, serving as template, underwent TCR beta VDJ and CDR3 profiling. A single record per CDR3 protein comes from TCRdb applying MiXCR to the reads. The profile shows 150,000 to 200,000 distinct CDR3 sequences, more than 45% of them singletons. All patients picked for sequencing had shown, by flow cytometry, an expansion of CD8+CD57+ cells. The source material was sorted CD4+, CD8+, or CD8+CD57+ T cells (not recorded which) from PBMCs. The receptor set was obtained from a human donor with aplastic anemia.

This clonotype was seen more than once but under ten times. The genes are TRBV19 and TRBJ2-1; either TRBD1 or TRBD2 may fit D (5 bases each). Germline CDR1 is LNHDA and CDR2 is SQIVND (reference sequence). The CDR3 has 15 residues. Trimming left V 2 bases short and J 7 bases short, with 15 bases between. The CDR3 loop is CASSITGMGENEQFF. Written as DNA, the CDR3 is TGTGCCAGTAGTATAACAGGAATGGGGGAAAATGAGCAGTTCTTC.

This clonotype was picked up many times. The rearrangement joins TRBV14 to TRBJ1-3; maybe TRBD1 (6 bases). V gave up 4 bases and J gave up 0 bases, with 13 bases separating them. The CDR3 has 16 amino acids. Germline V CDR1 and CDR2: SGHDN, FVKESK. The DNA of the CDR3 is TGTGCCAGCAGCCGTACCGACAGGTCCTCTGGAAACACCATATATTTT. Its translation is CASSRTDRSSGNTIYF.

The chain is built from TRBV20-1 and TRBJ2-6, with 8 bases identical to TRBD2. From germline, CDR1 is DFQATT and CDR2 SNEGSKA (reference sequence). The CDR3 has 13 amino acids. V gave up 6 bases and J gave up 3 bases; unmatched junction bases: 1. The CDR3 loop reads CSAGRGGANVLTF. CDR3 nucleotide sequence: TGCAGTGCCGGGAGGGGTGGGGCCAACGTCCTGACTTTC.

This clonotype was counted at least ten times. The chain links TRBV12-5 to TRBJ2-7, with 9 bases matching TRBD1. V was clipped by 6 bases and J by 0 bases; unmatched bases: 12. This CDR3 contains 17 residues. From germline, CDR1 is LGHNT and CDR2 FRNRAP. This CDR3 is CASGLRDRALYSYEQYF. CDR3 DNA sequence: TGTGCTAGTGGCCTTCGGGACAGGGCCTTGTACTCCTACGAGCAGTACTTC.

This sequence joins TRBV5-1 and TRBJ2-7; 9 bases agree with TRBD2. This CDR3 comprises 15 residues. CDR1 is SGHRS, CDR2 YFSETQ, per germline. The V gene end was trimmed by 0 bases and the J gene end by 6 bases; junction bases not matched to a gene: 7. CDR3 in DNA: TGCGCCAGCAGCTTGGGGGGAGCGGGAGGTGGCGAGCAGTACTTC. As protein: CASSLGGAGGGEQYF.

In regard to this clonotype: Lacking the conserved final phenylalanine or tryptophan, this CDR3 likely reflects a read error. The chain couples TRBV20-1 to TRBJ2-3, with TRBD2 matching 8 bases. Per the germline V gene, CDR1 is DFQATT and CDR2 is SNEGSKA (reference sequence). J gave up 5 bases and V 3 bases, and 7 bases lay outside the gene matches. The CDR3 totals 14 residues. CDR3 sequence (DNA): TGCAGTGCTAGTACGGGGGGGCCCAAAGATACGCAGTATTCT. Amino acids: CSASTGGPKDTQYS.

Ten or more counts support this clonotype. V is TRBV5-1 and J is TRBJ2-7; 7 bases match TRBD1. The junction had 10 bases not matched to a gene; V was cut back by 0 bases and J by 7 bases. CDR1 SGHRS and CDR2 YFSETQ come from the germline V gene. This CDR3 spans 15 amino acids. The CDR3 region is CASSLGGWVRGEQYF. The DNA for the CDR3 is TGCGCCAGCAGCTTGGGAGGATGGGTCAGGGGGGAGCAGTACTTC.

This clonotype was observed at least ten times. The rearrangement links TRBV7-9 to TRBJ2-7; D gene ambiguous. CDR3 size: 12 residues. The germline CDR1 and CDR2 sequences are SEHNR and FQNEAQ (reference sequence). V was trimmed by 8 bases and J by 0 bases, leaving 8 bases between them. The DNA of the CDR3 is TGTGCCAGCTCCAGTAACTCCTACGAGCAGTACTTC. Protein: CASSSNSYEQYF.

The chain joins TRBV5-1 to TRBJ2-7; TRBD1 is a possible D gene (5 bases). CDR3 length: 15 amino acids. Germline V lookup: CDR1 SGHRS, CDR2 YFSETQ. V lost 2 bases, J lost 4 bases, and 16 bases lay in between. The CDR3 region has the DNA TGCGCCAGCAGCTTTACTCCAGGGCCCGATTACGAGCAGTACTTC. Protein product: CASSFTPGPDYEQYF.

V and J are TRBV20-1 and TRBJ2-5; D assignment may be TRBD1 or TRBD2 (5 bases each). The CDR3 spans 12 residues. Trimming shortened V by 0 bases and J by 5 bases, and 7 bases separated the two germline ends. From germline, CDR1 is DFQATT and CDR2 SNEGSKA (reference sequence). Here the CDR3 DNA reads TGCAGTGCTAGAGATTGGGGGGAGACCCAGTACTTC. It codes for CSARDWGETQYF.

V is TRBV2 and J is TRBJ2-7; D might be TRBD1 or TRBD2, each matching 5 bases. The CDR3 runs to 13 residues. Germline lookup yields CDR1 SNHLY and CDR2 FYNNEI. The V end was cut by 0 bases, the J end by 2 bases, with 5 bases between. The CDR3 nucleotides are TGTGCCAGCAGTGAAGCGGGGGCCTACGAGCAGTACTTC. This sequence encodes CASSEAGAYEQYF. The full variable domain, completed using reference TRBV2 and TRBJ2-7, is EPEVTQTPSHQVTQMGQEVILRCVPISNHLYFYWYRQILGQKVEFLVSFYNNEISEKSEIFDDQFSVERPDGSNFTLKIRSTKLEDSAMYFCASSEAGAYEQYFGPGTRLTVT.

The gene calls are TRBV9 and TRBJ2-1; no firm D call. Trimming pared 0 bases from V and 8 bases from J, leaving 9 bases between. The CDR3 has 13 residues. In germline, CDR1 is SGDLS, CDR2 YYNGEE. The CDR3 reads CASSVALRDEQFF. The CDR3 nucleotides are TGTGCCAGCAGCGTAGCTCTCAGAGATGAGCAGTTCTTC.

The chain combines TRBV15 with TRBJ2-3; the match to TRBD2 covers 14 bases. Germline assignment: CDR1 LNHNV and CDR2 YYDKDF (reference sequence). The trim removed 3 bases at V and 5 bases at J, leaving 7 bases unmatched. The CDR3 length is 17 residues. CDR3 amino acids: CATSSARLAGGRDTQYF. The CDR3 bases are TGTGCCACCAGCAGCGCCCGACTAGCGGGAGGGCGAGATACGCAGTATTTT. Combining the CDR3 with reference TRBV15 and TRBJ2-3 gives the whole variable domain DAMVIQNPRYQVTQFGKPVTLSCSQTLNHNVMYWYQQKSSQAPKLLFHYYDKDFNNEADTPDNFQSRRPNTSFCFLDIRSPGLGDTAMYLCATSSARLAGGRDTQYFGPGTRLTVL.

This clonotype was picked up many times. V is TRBV6-1 and J is TRBJ2-7; perhaps D is TRBD1 or TRBD2 (5 bases each). V was cut by 4 bases and J by 2 bases, with 15 bases left in between. Germline CDR1 is MNHNS and CDR2 is SASEGT. The CDR3 contains 15 residues. In nucleotides, the CDR3 is TGTGCCAGCAGTGGGACCGGGACGTTCACCTACGAGCAGTACTTC. This codes for CASSGTGTFTYEQYF.

V usage is TRBV10-3 and J usage is TRBJ1-5; tentative D call: TRBD1 (5 bases). CDR3 size: 15 residues. Trimming removed 10 bases from V and 1 base from J, with 17 bases in between. CDR1 and CDR2 (germline): ENHRY, SYGVKD. The CDR3, as DNA: TGTGCCACCGGGGGGGAGGGGTTGAGCAATCAGCCCCAGCATTTT. This translates into CATGGEGLSNQPQHF.

This clonotype appeared a few times. This chain joins TRBV20-1 and TRBJ2-7, with 8 bases that match TRBD1. V was clipped by 0 bases and J by 3 bases; unmatched bases: 7. Looked up from germline, CDR1 is DFQATT and CDR2 is SNEGSKA (reference sequence). The CDR3 is made up of 15 amino acids. The CDR3 DNA reads TGCAGTGCTAGAGATCAGGGGGCGAAGCACTACGAGCAGTACTTC. Translation gives CSARDQGAKHYEQYF.

By sample share, this clonotype is medium-sized (0.01 to 0.1%). V gene TRBV15 combines with J gene TRBJ2-5; 7 bases map to TRBD1. The V gene's germline CDR1 is LNHNV and CDR2 YYDKDF (reference sequence). V gave up 1 base and J gave up 5 bases; unmatched junction bases: 10. The CDR3 is 16 residues long. CDR3 sequence: CATSRGGTVGGETQYF. The CDR3 nucleotides are TGTGCCACCAGCAGAGGAGGGACAGTCGGCGGCGAGACCCAGTACTTC.

This chain connects TRBV24-1 to TRBJ2-1; 7 positions match TRBD2. This CDR3 is 15 amino acids long. V trimming: 3 bases; J trimming: 8 bases; junction bases outside the gene matches: 9. The germline gives CDR1 KGHDR, CDR2 SFDVKD. In DNA, the CDR3 is TGTGCCACCAGTGATGGGAACGGGGGGATCCATGAGCAGTTCTTC. This gives the protein CATSDGNGGIHEQFF.

The chain carries TRBV29-1 and TRBJ2-7; D is possibly TRBD1 (6 bases). Germline assignment: CDR1 SQVTM and CDR2 ANQGSEA. The CDR3 spans 12 residues. V was clipped by 8 bases and J by 7 bases, with 18 bases between them. The DNA of the CDR3 is TGCAGCTACGGGACACGGGTTGGGGAGCAGTACTTC. Translating gives CSYGTRVGEQYF.

The sample holds many counts of this clonotype. This chain links TRBV4-1 with TRBJ2-7; D is perhaps TRBD1 (5 bases). Germline assignment: CDR1 MGHRA and CDR2 YSYEKL. V was cut by 4 bases and J by 3 bases, with 13 bases left in between. The CDR3 runs 14 residues. This CDR3 reads CASSPGRALYEQYF. The CDR3, as DNA: TGCGCCAGCAGCCCCGGCAGGGCCCTCTACGAGCAGTACTTC.

V usage is TRBV7-1 and J usage is TRBJ2-2; D is undetermined. TRBV7-1 belongs to the ORF category, with a function that is uncertain. V dropped 1 base and J dropped 6 bases, with 12 bases sitting between them. This CDR3 is built from 15 residues. The CDR3 sequence: CASSSGFPPAGELFF. The DNA of the CDR3 is TGTGCCAGCAGCTCAGGATTCCCGCCGGCCGGGGAGCTGTTTTTT.

The CDR3 sequence is CSVEEGNRGYEQYF. CDR3 DNA: TGCAGCGTTGAAGAAGGGAACAGGGGCTACGAGCAGTACTTC. The chain has TRBV29-1 and TRBJ2-7; 7 nucleotides align to TRBD1. CDR3 length: 14 amino acids. Germline CDR1 and CDR2: SQVTM and ANQGSEA. The J segment lost 3 bases and the V segment lost 0 bases, leaving 5 bases of the junction unmatched.

Many counts were recorded for this clonotype. The chain uses TRBV19 and TRBJ2-3, with D uncertain. This CDR3 is built from 12 residues. The ends were cut back, 6 bases at V and 5 bases at J, with 9 bases in the middle. Germline-derived CDR1 and CDR2 are LNHDA and SQIVND (reference sequence). The CDR3 DNA follows: TGTGCCAGTAGATTGAGTGGAGATACGCAGTATTTT. As protein: CASRLSGDTQYF.